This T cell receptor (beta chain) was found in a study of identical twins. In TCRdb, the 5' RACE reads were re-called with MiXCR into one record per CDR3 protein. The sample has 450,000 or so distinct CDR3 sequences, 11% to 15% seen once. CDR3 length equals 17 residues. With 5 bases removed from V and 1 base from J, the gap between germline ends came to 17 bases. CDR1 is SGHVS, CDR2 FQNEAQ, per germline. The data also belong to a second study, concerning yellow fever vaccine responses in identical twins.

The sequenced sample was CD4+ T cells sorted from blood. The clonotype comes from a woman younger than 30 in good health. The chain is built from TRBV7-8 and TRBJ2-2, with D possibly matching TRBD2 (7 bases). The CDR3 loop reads CASSERGGSMNTGELFF. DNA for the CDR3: TGTGCCAGCAGCGAGAGGGGGGGGTCAATGAACACCGGGGAGCTGTTTTTT.